Here is one T cell receptor beta chain with its context. The antigen is not known. This sample is drawn from a study of Graves' ophthalmopathy and Graves' hyperthyroidism. Study conclusions and caveats: Most expanded thyroid clonotypes above 0.001 frequency also appeared in blood. Separation of ophthalmopathy from stable hyperthyroidism was achieved by a 13-signature model, at approximately 90% sensitivity and 70% to 82% specificity.

V dropped 2 bases and J dropped 5; count of bases not matched to a gene: 9. The CDR3 runs 16 residues. CDR1 SGHDN and CDR2 FVKESK come from the germline V gene. The hyperthyroidism patients, aged 18 to 65, had been newly diagnosed, with under 2 months' duration. The PBMCs originated from around 9.7 ml of fresh peripheral blood. From RNA, the CDR3 regions of TCR beta chains were amplified and sequenced. The library came from an HTBI-primed first-round RT-PCR and a second-round multiplex PCR. TCRdb used MiXCR to reprocess the multiplex PCR reads, holding one entry per CDR3 protein. The sample consists of roughly 610,000 distinct CDR3 sequences, 20% to 25% of them appearing once.

This clonotype originated in a woman under 30 with stable Graves' hyperthyroidism. Some clones in this sample may be carry-over from other donors' samples. The V gene is TRBV14, the J gene TRBJ1-2, with 9 bases fitting TRBD1. The sample was peripheral blood. The CDR3 DNA reads as TGTGCCAGCAGCCAAACGCTACAGGGGGCGCGGTATGGCTACACCTTC. Translation: CASSQTLQGARYGYTF.